This T cell receptor beta chain originates from a study of blood T cells in healthy people across ages. Next came a second PCR, run for about 7 to 12 cycles, which used a sample-barcoded 5' primer along with a J-beta primer mix. MiXCR, applied by TCRdb to the 5' RACE reads, yields one record per CDR3 protein. The repertoire holds about 1 million distinct CDR3 sequences, with 45% as singletons. Unmatched junction bases numbered 14, after V lost 6 bases and J lost 5 bases. The germline V gene has CDR1 DFQATT and CDR2 SNEGSKA (reference sequence). This CDR3 contains 15 residues. This clonotype was counted only a few times.

The TCR was taken from a woman aged 55-69 years in good health. The chain has TRBV20-1 and TRBJ2-7, with 9 nucleotides matching TRBD1. Material for sequencing was blood. The CDR3 DNA follows: TGCAGTGCAGGGAACCCACAGGGGGCTGTTAACGAGCAGTACTTC. Amino acid sequence: CSAGNPQGAVNEQYF.